Shown below are 3 T cell receptor beta chains from a single sample sequenced in a study of low-dose radiotherapy and immunotherapy resistance in tumors. TRAV- and TRBV-specific primers primed first-strand cDNA, covering alpha and beta chains. With a V-primer adapter and a constant-region primer, TCRs were amplified for 20 to 25 PCR cycles. In TCRdb, the reads were re-called with MiXCR into one record per CDR3 protein. The sample carries some 40,000 distinct CDR3 sequences, less than 25% recorded once. Regarding time point: after trial treatment. Sample treatment: LDRT plus nivolumab, ipilimumab, low-dose cyclophosphamide and aspirin (RACIN trial). The material sequenced was PBMCs, taken after low-dose radiotherapy plus immunotherapy. These receptors originate from a female donor with ovarian cancer.

This clonotype has at least ten counts. The gene calls are TRBV7-9 and TRBJ2-1; D is ambiguous. The CDR3 sequence is 12 residues long. In germline, CDR1 is SEHNR, CDR2 FQNEAQ (reference sequence). With 8 bases removed from V and 8 bases from J, the gap between germline ends came to 13 bases. The CDR3 coding sequence is TGTGCCAGCCGTCCAGATGGGGATGAGCAGTTCTTC. It is translated as CASRPDGDEQFF.

V is TRBV24-1 and J is TRBJ2-2, with 16 bases aligning to TRBD2. The CDR3 loop spans 18 amino acids. Trimming at V came to 5 bases and at J to 4 bases, leaving 6 bases not matched to a gene. Germline V lookup: CDR1 KGHDR, CDR2 SFDVKD. The CDR3 loop reads CATSGGLAGGRGTGELFF. CDR3 in DNA: TGTGCCACCAGTGGGGGACTAGCGGGAGGGCGAGGCACCGGGGAGCTGTTTTTT.

This clonotype was detected once. The chain has TRBV7-8 and TRBJ2-1; TRBD2 matches at 7 bases. The CDR3 is made up of 16 amino acids. Germline V gene lookup returns CDR1 SGHVS and CDR2 FQNEAQ. Germline trimming cut 4 bases from V and 8 bases from J; bases unmatched to any gene: 14. The CDR3 protein is CASSSLGGGRDYEQFF. DNA of the CDR3: TGTGCCAGCAGCTCGTTAGGCGGCGGGAGAGATTATGAGCAGTTCTTC.